This T cell receptor (beta chain) was identified in a study of blood T cell repertoires in COVID-19. Study-wide context: The United States, Italy and Spain were the sources of the acute and convalescent COVID-19 samples. PBMCs, B-cell-depleted T cells, or T cells were the source of the cDNA or gDNA that made up the material.

Germline-derived CDR1 and CDR2 are PRHDT and FYEKMQ (reference sequence). V shed 6 bases and J 2 bases; nucleotides not matched to a gene: 6. This CDR3 spans 14 amino acids. Study processing details: Reference gene primer amplification gave nucleated cell count estimates. Only in-frame clones appear in the TCRdb table, and some are missing; sequencing was by immunoSEQ multiplex PCR. V and J calls and clone size are as listed in that table; D and trimming were resolved from the DNA. The sample has 300,000 or so clones; 85% to 90% are singletons. The V and J genes are TRBV13 and TRBJ1-2; 7 positions match TRBD1. This sequence originates from a woman in her 40s who had recovered from COVID-19. Sequencing was carried out using peripheral blood. The CDR3 reads CASSLWTGNYGYTF. The DNA for the CDR3 is TGTGCCAGCAGTTTATGGACAGGCAACTATGGCTACACCTTC.